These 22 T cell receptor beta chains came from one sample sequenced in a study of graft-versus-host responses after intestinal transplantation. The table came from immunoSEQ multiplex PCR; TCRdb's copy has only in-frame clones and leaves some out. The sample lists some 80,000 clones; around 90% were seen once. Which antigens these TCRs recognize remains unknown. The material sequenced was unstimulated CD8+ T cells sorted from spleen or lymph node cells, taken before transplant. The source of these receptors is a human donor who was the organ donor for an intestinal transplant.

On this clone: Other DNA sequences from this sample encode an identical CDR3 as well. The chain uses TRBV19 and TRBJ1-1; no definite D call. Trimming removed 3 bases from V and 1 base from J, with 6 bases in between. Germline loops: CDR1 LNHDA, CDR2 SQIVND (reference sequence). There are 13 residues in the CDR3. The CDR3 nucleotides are TGTGCCAGTAGTATCAGCGGGAACACTGAAGCTTTCTTT. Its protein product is CASSISGNTEAFF.

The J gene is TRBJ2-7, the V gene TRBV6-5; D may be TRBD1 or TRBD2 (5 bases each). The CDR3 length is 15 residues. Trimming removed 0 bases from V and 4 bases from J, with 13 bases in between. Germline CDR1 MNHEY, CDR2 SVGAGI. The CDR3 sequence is CASSYSGTEMYEQYF. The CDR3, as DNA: TGTGCCAGCAGTTACTCGGGGACGGAGATGTACGAGCAGTACTTC.

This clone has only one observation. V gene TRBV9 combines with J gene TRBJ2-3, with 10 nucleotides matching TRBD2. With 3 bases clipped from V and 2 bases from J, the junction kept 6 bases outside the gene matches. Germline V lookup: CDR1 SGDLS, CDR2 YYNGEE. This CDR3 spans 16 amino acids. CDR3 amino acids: CASSAASGGSTDTQYF. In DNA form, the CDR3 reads TGTGCCAGCAGCGCCGCTAGCGGGGGCTCCACAGATACGCAGTATTTT.

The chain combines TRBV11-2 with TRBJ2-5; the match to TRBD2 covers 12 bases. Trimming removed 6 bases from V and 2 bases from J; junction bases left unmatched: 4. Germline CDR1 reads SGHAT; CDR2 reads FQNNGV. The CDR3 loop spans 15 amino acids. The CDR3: CASSTTSGGQETQYF. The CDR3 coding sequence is TGTGCCAGCAGTACGACTAGCGGGGGTCAAGAGACCCAGTACTTC.

CDR3 nucleotides: TGTGCCAGCAGATACGGGACAGGGAGCACAGATACGCAGTATTTT. Translated: CASRYGTGSTDTQYF. This sequence joins TRBV11-2 and TRBJ2-3; 9 bases are shared with TRBD1. After removal of 6 bases from V and 0 bases from J, the junction contained 4 bases not matched to a gene. CDR3 length equals 15 residues. Germline-derived CDR1 and CDR2 are SGHAT and FQNNGV.

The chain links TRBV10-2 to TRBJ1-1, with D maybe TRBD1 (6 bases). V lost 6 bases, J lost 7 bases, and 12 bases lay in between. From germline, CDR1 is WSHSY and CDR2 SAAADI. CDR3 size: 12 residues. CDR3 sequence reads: CASRDTGYEAFF. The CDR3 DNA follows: TGCGCCAGCAGGGATACAGGGTATGAAGCTTTCTTT.

For the CDR3, the DNA is TGTGCCAGCAGCTTGTCCAGGGGGATCTATAATTCACCCCTCCACTTT. This codes for CASSLSRGIYNSPLHF. The chain uses TRBV5-6 and TRBJ1-6, with TRBD1 matching over 7 bases. The germline gives CDR1 SGHDT, CDR2 YYEEEE. J was trimmed by 3 bases and V by 1 base; bases with no gene match: 4. The CDR3 length is 16 residues.

CDR3 sequence: CAWSEAVLSYNEQFF. Here the CDR3 DNA reads TGTGCCTGGAGTGAAGCGGTCCTCTCCTACAATGAGCAGTTCTTC. The chain has TRBV30 and TRBJ2-1; maybe TRBD2 (5 bases). V gave up 1 base and J gave up 0 bases, with 10 bases separating them. Germline V gene sequence: CDR1 GTSNPN, CDR2 SVGIG (reference sequence). CDR3 size: 15 residues.

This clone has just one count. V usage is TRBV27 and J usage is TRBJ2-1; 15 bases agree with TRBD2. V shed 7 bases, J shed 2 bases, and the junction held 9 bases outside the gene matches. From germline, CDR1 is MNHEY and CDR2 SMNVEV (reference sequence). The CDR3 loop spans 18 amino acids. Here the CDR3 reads CASIGTSGRYLTYNEQFF. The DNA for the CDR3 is TGTGCCAGCATCGGGACTAGCGGGAGGTATTTGACCTACAATGAGCAGTTCTTC.

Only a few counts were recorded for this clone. This CDR3 is CASSNGQGGNEKLFF. The DNA for the CDR3 is TGTGCCAGCAGCAACGGACAAGGGGGGAATGAAAAACTGTTTTTT. This chain joins TRBV6-1 and TRBJ1-4, with D perhaps matching TRBD1 (6 bases). The germline CDR1 and CDR2 sequences are MNHNS and SASEGT. The CDR3 covers 15 residues. V was shortened by 6 bases and J by 5 bases, with 16 bases between the two germline ends.

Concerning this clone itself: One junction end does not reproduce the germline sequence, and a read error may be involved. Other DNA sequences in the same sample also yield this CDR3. Written as DNA, the CDR3 is TGTGCCAGCAGTTTATGGGAGGAAAGTTCGGATGGTTACACCTTC. Translating it yields CASSLWEESSDGYTF. The gene calls are TRBV28 and TRBJ1-2; D call uncertain. The germline gives CDR1 MDHEN, CDR2 SYDVKM. This CDR3 has 15 residues.

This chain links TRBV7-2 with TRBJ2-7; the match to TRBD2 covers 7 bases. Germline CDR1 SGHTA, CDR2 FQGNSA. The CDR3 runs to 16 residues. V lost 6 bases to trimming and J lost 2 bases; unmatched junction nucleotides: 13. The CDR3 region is CASRHSVGGLTYEQYF. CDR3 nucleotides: TGTGCCAGCAGACATTCGGTGGGAGGGCTTACCTACGAGCAGTACTTC.

The CDR3 coding sequence is TGTGCCAGTCCCACATCTACGACAGGCTCCTACGAGCAGTACTTC. Amino acid sequence: CASPTSTTGSYEQYF. J is TRBJ2-7 and V is TRBV19; perhaps TRBD1 as D (6 bases). Trimming shortened V by 8 bases and J by 0 bases, and 17 bases separated the two germline ends. The CDR3 spans 15 residues. Germline assignment: CDR1 LNHDA and CDR2 SQIVND (reference sequence).

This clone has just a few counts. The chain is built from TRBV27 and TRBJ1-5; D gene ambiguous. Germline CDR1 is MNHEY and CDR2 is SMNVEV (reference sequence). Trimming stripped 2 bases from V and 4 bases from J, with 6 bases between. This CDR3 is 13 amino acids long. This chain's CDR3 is CASSLRGNQPQHF. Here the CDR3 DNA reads TGTGCCAGCAGTTTACGTGGGAATCAGCCCCAGCATTTT.

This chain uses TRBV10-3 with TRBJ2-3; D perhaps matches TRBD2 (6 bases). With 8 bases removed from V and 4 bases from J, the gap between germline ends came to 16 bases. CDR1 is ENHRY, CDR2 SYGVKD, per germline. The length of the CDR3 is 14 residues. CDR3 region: CAIYHPGLSDTQYF. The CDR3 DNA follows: TGTGCCATCTACCACCCGGGACTCTCAGATACGCAGTATTTT.

The CDR3 protein is CASRTRSGSNTEAFF. CDR3 sequence (DNA): TGTGCCAGCAGGACACGAAGCGGGTCGAACACTGAAGCTTTCTTT. The chain has TRBV27 and TRBJ1-1, with unresolved D. Per the germline V gene, CDR1 is MNHEY and CDR2 is SMNVEV (reference sequence). The CDR3 runs 15 residues. V shed 6 bases and J shed 1 base, with 15 bases lying between them.

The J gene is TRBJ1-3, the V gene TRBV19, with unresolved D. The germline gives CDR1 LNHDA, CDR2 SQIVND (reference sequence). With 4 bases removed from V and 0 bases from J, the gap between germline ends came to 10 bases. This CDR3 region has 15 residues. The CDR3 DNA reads TGTGCCAGTAGTAAAGGGTCTGGCTCTGGAAACACCATATATTTT. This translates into CASSKGSGSGNTIYF.

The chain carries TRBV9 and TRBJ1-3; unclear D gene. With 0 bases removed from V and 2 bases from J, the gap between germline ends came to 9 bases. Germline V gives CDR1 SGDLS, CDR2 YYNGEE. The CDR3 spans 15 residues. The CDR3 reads CASSVEGSTGNTIYF. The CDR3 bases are TGTGCCAGCAGCGTAGAAGGCAGCACTGGAAACACCATATATTTT. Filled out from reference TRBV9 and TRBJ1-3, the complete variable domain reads DSGVTQTPKHLITATGQRVTLRCSPRSGDLSVYWYQQSLDQGLQFLIQYYNGEERAKGNILERFSAQQFPDLHSELNLSSLELGDSALYFCASSVEGSTGNTIYFGEGSWLTVV.

The CDR3 DNA is TGTGCCAGCAGCCGGGGGCAGACGGGGTATGGCTACACCTTC. Its translation: CASSRGQTGYGYTF. The chain uses TRBV9 and TRBJ1-2; D is perhaps TRBD1 (6 bases). The CDR3 has 14 amino acids. Germline V gives CDR1 SGDLS, CDR2 YYNGEE. V was clipped by 4 bases and J by 5 bases, with 15 bases between them.

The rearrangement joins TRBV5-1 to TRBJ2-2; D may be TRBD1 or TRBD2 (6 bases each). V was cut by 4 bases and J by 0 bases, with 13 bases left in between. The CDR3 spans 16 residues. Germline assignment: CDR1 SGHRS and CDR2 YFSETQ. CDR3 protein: CASSLRGAPNTGELFF. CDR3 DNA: TGCGCCAGCAGCCTTAGGGGGGCACCGAACACCGGGGAGCTGTTTTTT.

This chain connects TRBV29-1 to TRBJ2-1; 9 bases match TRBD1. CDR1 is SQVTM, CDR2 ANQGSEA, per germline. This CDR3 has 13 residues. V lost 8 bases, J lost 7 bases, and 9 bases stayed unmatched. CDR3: CSPWTGVGNEQFF. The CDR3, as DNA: TGCAGCCCATGGACAGGGGTTGGGAATGAGCAGTTCTTC.

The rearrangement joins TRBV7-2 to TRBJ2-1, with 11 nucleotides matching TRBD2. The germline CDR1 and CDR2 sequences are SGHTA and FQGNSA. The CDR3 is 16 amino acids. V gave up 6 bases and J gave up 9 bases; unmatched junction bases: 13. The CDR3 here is CASRLLVAGGPGEQFF. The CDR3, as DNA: TGTGCCAGCAGGCTGTTAGTAGCGGGGGGGCCGGGTGAGCAGTTCTTC.